This entry lists 29 T cell receptor beta chains sequenced from one sample in a study of Ad26.COV2.S vaccination and SARS-CoV-2 variants. As for treatment: roughly 19 received Ad26.COV2.S at low or high dose, single or two shots; about five received placebo; per-sample allocation not given. At day 63 after the first vaccine or placebo injection, samples were drawn. Repertoires were generated with immunoSEQ multiplex PCR, while TCRdb's copy carries only in-frame clones and drops some. In the table there are some 480,000 clones, around nine tenths of which are singletons. The specimen comprised peripheral blood, sampled in a trial of Ad26.COV2.S vaccine versus placebo. The origin of the receptors is a person between 18 and 59 years old who received the Ad26.COV2.S COVID-19 vaccine or a placebo.

The CDR3 DNA reads as TGTGCCAGCAGTGATCGGACTAGCGGGAGGGTTTACGAGCAGTACTTC. Protein product: CASSDRTSGRVYEQYF. This chain connects TRBV25-1 to TRBJ2-7, with 15 bases aligning to TRBD2. V lost 3 bases and J lost 4; bases outside the gene matches: 4. The CDR3 is 16 residues long. Germline CDR1 and CDR2: MGHDK and SYGVNS.

CDR3 bases: TGTGCCAGCAGCTTAAGTGCAGGGAACACTGAAGCTTTCTTT. Protein: CASSLSAGNTEAFF. The chain is built from TRBV11-2 and TRBJ1-1; D call uncertain. The CDR3 has 14 residues. Between the trimmed V and J ends, which lost 2 bases and 1 base, there was a span of 8 bases. Germline CDR1 reads SGHAT; CDR2 reads FQNNGV.

The rearrangement uses TRBV9 and TRBJ2-1; D may be TRBD2 (6 bases). This CDR3 has 17 amino acids. V was shortened by 2 bases and J by 10 bases, with 25 bases between the two germline ends. Germline-derived CDR1 and CDR2 are SGDLS and YYNGEE. The CDR3 sequence is CASSVTAGRLVFEEQFF. For the CDR3, the DNA is TGTGCCAGCAGCGTCACCGCGGGAAGACTAGTCTTTGAAGAGCAGTTCTTC.

This clone has a single count. This chain links TRBV27 with TRBJ1-1; 7 bases align to TRBD1. Trimming took 8 bases from V and 6 from J; bases not matched to a gene: 9. The CDR3 has 13 residues. In germline, CDR1 is MNHEY, CDR2 SMNVEV (reference sequence). CDR3 in amino acids: CASRPFGTAEAFF. The CDR3 nucleotides are TGTGCCAGCCGCCCCTTCGGGACAGCTGAAGCTTTCTTT.

In its sample, this clone was seen many times. The rearrangement joins TRBV10-3 to TRBJ2-1, with 8 bases identical to TRBD2. Unmatched junction bases numbered 15, after V lost 9 bases and J lost 8 bases. CDR1 is ENHRY and CDR2 is SYGVKD in the germline V gene. This CDR3 region has 15 residues. CDR3 nucleotide sequence: TGTGCCATTGCACAAAAAACCGGACTAGCCCATGAGCAGTTCTTC. Translating it yields CAIAQKTGLAHEQFF.

The V call is TRBV7-9, the J call TRBJ1-1, with a possible D match to TRBD1 (6 bases). There are 13 residues in the CDR3. Germline V gene lookup returns CDR1 SEHNR and CDR2 FQNEAQ (reference sequence). V gave up 5 bases and J gave up 4 bases, with 11 bases separating them. The CDR3 coding sequence is TGTGCCAGCAGCGTACAGGGTGGCACTGAAGCTTTCTTT. Residues: CASSVQGGTEAFF.

The J gene is TRBJ1-3, the V gene TRBV3-1 (or the pseudogene TRBV3-2), with a possible D match to TRBD1 (5 bases). Germline CDR1 and CDR2: LGHDT and YNNKEL (reference sequence). This CDR3 is built from 14 residues. V lost 3 bases and J 4 bases, leaving 10 bases between the germline ends. The CDR3 DNA sequence: TGTGCCAGCAGCCAGGGACCCGGCGGAAACACCATATATTTT. This gives the protein CASSQGPGGNTIYF.

The V call is TRBV2, the J call TRBJ1-4, with TRBD1 matching 8 bases. Germline values: CDR1 SNHLY, CDR2 FYNNEI. The CDR3 has 13 residues. J was trimmed by 7 bases and V by 7 bases; bases with no gene match: 5. CDR3 sequence reads: CASMRDRREKLFF. DNA of the CDR3: TGTGCCAGCATGAGGGACAGGCGTGAAAAACTGTTTTTT.

This chain joins TRBV27 and TRBJ1-2; TRBD1 is a possible D gene (5 bases). This CDR3 is 14 amino acids long. The germline CDR1 and CDR2 sequences are MNHEY and SMNVEV (reference sequence). Trimming cost V 5 bases and J 4 bases, with 14 bases left between them. The DNA for the CDR3 is TGTGCCAGCAGTCCAAGGGACGGATTCTATGGCTACACCTTC. It yields the protein CASSPRDGFYGYTF.

The chain uses TRBV11-2 and TRBJ2-1; 9 positions agree with TRBD2. This CDR3 is built from 16 residues. V trimming: 5 bases; J trimming: 4 bases; junction bases outside the gene matches: 9. CDR1 is SGHAT and CDR2 is FQNNGV in the germline V gene. CDR3 nucleotide sequence: TGTGCCAGCAGCCAGTGGAGGCGGGGGGGGTACAATGAGCAGTTCTTC. Amino acid sequence: CASSQWRRGGYNEQFF.

The genes are TRBV10-3 and TRBJ2-5, with D possibly being TRBD1 or TRBD2 (7 bases each). Trimming shortened V by 0 bases and J by 3 bases, and 14 bases separated the two germline ends. The CDR3 is 16 amino acids. Germline loops: CDR1 ENHRY, CDR2 SYGVKD. CDR3 loop: CAISESRGQGEETQYF. The CDR3 DNA follows: TGTGCCATCAGTGAGTCGCGGGGGCAGGGGGAAGAGACCCAGTACTTC.

This clone was counted a few times. This chain connects TRBV4-3 to TRBJ2-3, with TRBD2 matching over 7 bases. The V segment lost 0 bases and the J segment 5 bases; nucleotides outside the gene matches: 11. The CDR3 extends over 17 amino acids. In germline, CDR1 is LGHNA, CDR2 YSLEER. CDR3 region: CASSQDPTGEGRDTQYF. The CDR3 coding sequence is TGCGCCAGCAGCCAAGATCCTACGGGGGAGGGGAGAGATACGCAGTATTTT.

The J gene is TRBJ2-3, the V gene TRBV19; D not resolved. The CDR3 has 16 amino acids. Germline assignment: CDR1 LNHDA and CDR2 SQIVND (reference sequence). V shed 3 bases and J shed 3 bases, with 16 bases lying between them. The CDR3 sequence is CASSIFLGLTTDTQYF. As DNA, the CDR3 is TGTGCCAGTAGTATTTTTTTAGGCCTCACGACAGATACGCAGTATTTT.

The CDR3 DNA sequence: TGTGCCAGCAGAATCCAGGGTCGGGAGAACACTGAAGCTTTCTTT. Its protein product is CASRIQGRENTEAFF. The rearrangement uses TRBV6-5 and TRBJ1-1; a possible D gene is TRBD1 (5 bases). Trimming removed 6 bases from V and 1 base from J, with 15 bases in between. CDR1 is MNHEY and CDR2 is SVGAGI in the germline V gene. The CDR3 spans 15 residues.

The chain combines TRBV24-1 with TRBJ2-1; no clear D. Between the trimmed V and J ends, which lost 3 bases and 0 bases, there was a span of 8 bases. The CDR3 runs to 15 residues. From germline, CDR1 is KGHDR and CDR2 SFDVKD. This CDR3 reads CATSDRLPSYNEQFF. CDR3 coding DNA: TGTGCCACCAGTGATCGGCTCCCCTCCTACAATGAGCAGTTCTTC.

V usage is TRBV5-1 and J usage is TRBJ1-3; D unclear. This CDR3 region has 15 residues. Germline assignment: CDR1 SGHRS and CDR2 YFSETQ. V dropped 4 bases and J dropped 0 bases, with 11 bases sitting between them. The CDR3 bases are TGCGCCAGCAGCCCCGGACGGATCTCTGGAAACACCATATATTTT. Residues: CASSPGRISGNTIYF.

This clone was recorded a few times. The chain links TRBV4-1 to TRBJ2-1, with D uncertain. From germline, CDR1 is MGHRA and CDR2 YSYEKL. V was clipped by 3 bases and J by 6 bases, with 3 bases between them. The CDR3 contains 11 residues. In DNA, the CDR3 is TGCGCCAGCAGCCATTTCAATGAGCAGTTCTTC. Translated: CASSHFNEQFF.

V gene TRBV9 combines with J gene TRBJ1-2; the D is unclear. The CDR3 spans 15 residues. V lost 0 bases to trimming and J lost 4 bases, with 13 bases between them. Germline V gene sequence: CDR1 SGDLS, CDR2 YYNGEE. The CDR3 is CASSVDPSVPYGYTF. CDR3 sequence (DNA): TGTGCCAGCAGCGTAGACCCCAGCGTGCCCTATGGCTACACCTTC.

The rearrangement joins TRBV29-1 to TRBJ2-5, with D unresolved. This CDR3 is 15 amino acids long. V lost 1 base and J lost 3, with 15 bases in between. Germline V gene lookup returns CDR1 SQVTM and CDR2 ANQGSEA. CDR3 residues: CSVEGSSTKEETQYF. In nucleotides, the CDR3 is TGCAGCGTTGAAGGGTCCTCTACTAAGGAAGAGACCCAGTACTTC.

The rearrangement uses TRBV14 and TRBJ2-7, with no clear D. Trimming left V 0 bases short and J 8 bases short, with 17 bases between. CDR3 size: 15 residues. Germline V gene sequence: CDR1 SGHDN, CDR2 FVKESK. The chain's CDR3 is CASSQDPAAITKQYF. The CDR3 DNA follows: TGTGCCAGCAGCCAAGATCCCGCGGCAATAACTAAGCAGTACTTC.

This clone has a single count. The chain recombines TRBV19 with TRBJ2-5, with TRBD1 matching over 8 bases. The germline V gene encodes CDR1 LNHDA and CDR2 SQIVND (reference sequence). V was clipped by 10 bases and J by 2 bases; unmatched bases: 6. CDR3 length equals 13 residues. The CDR3 region is CATRDRGQETQYF. Written as DNA, the CDR3 is TGTGCCACCCGAGACAGGGGTCAAGAGACCCAGTACTTC.

The V gene is TRBV19, the J gene TRBJ2-1; TRBD2 aligns across 7 bases. V lost 5 bases to trimming and J lost 0 bases; unmatched junction nucleotides: 7. This CDR3 has 16 amino acids. Germline V gene lookup returns CDR1 LNHDA and CDR2 SQIVND (reference sequence). Here the CDR3 DNA reads TGTGCCAGTAGTGCCAAGCGGGGAAGCTCCTACAATGAGCAGTTCTTC. Translating gives CASSAKRGSSYNEQFF.

The rearrangement links TRBV19 to TRBJ2-1, with 9 bases fitting TRBD2. The junction had 17 bases not matched to a gene; V was cut back by 5 bases and J by 9 bases. The CDR3 is made up of 17 amino acids. Germline CDR1 reads LNHDA; CDR2 reads SQIVND (reference sequence). CDR3 coding DNA: TGTGCCAGTAGTCCCCGGGGTAGCGGGAGCCCCAGGGGTGAGCAGTTCTTC. Protein sequence: CASSPRGSGSPRGEQFF. Drawing the rest from reference TRBV19 and TRBJ2-1, the complete variable domain is DGGITQSPKYLFRKEGQNVTLSCEQNLNHDAMYWYRQDPGQGLRLIYYSQIVNDFQKGDIAEGYSVSREKKESFPLTVTSAQKNPTAFYLCASSPRGSGSPRGEQFFGPGTRLTVL.

The chain has TRBV7-9 and TRBJ2-3; D unclear. The CDR3 covers 12 residues. V lost 11 bases, J lost 0 bases, and 9 bases lay in between. Germline values: CDR1 SEHNR, CDR2 FQNEAQ (reference sequence). The CDR3 loop is CAGISSTDTQYF. The CDR3 DNA sequence: TGTGCCGGAATTTCTAGCACAGATACGCAGTATTTT. Together with reference TRBV7-9 and TRBJ2-3, the CDR3 gives the full variable domain: DTGVSQNPRHKITKRGQNVTFRCDPISEHNRLYWYRQTLGQGPEFLTYFQNEAQLEKSRLLSDRFSAERPKGSFSTLEIQRTEQGDSAMYLCAGISSTDTQYFGPGTRLTVL.

The chain recombines TRBV3-1 (or the pseudogene TRBV3-2) with TRBJ2-3; 10 nucleotides align to TRBD2. V shed 4 bases, J shed 2 bases, and the junction held 12 bases outside the gene matches. This CDR3 contains 18 residues. Germline V gene lookup returns CDR1 LGHDT and CDR2 YNNKEL (reference sequence). DNA for the CDR3: TGTGCCAGCAGCCTCCAGCTAGCGGGAGCTTCCGACACAGATACGCAGTATTTT. Its translation: CASSLQLAGASDTDTQYF.

The genes are TRBV27 and TRBJ1-5; tentatively, D is TRBD1 (5 bases). V lost 5 bases and J 0 bases, leaving 11 bases between the germline ends. This CDR3 spans 15 amino acids. Germline loops: CDR1 MNHEY, CDR2 SMNVEV (reference sequence). The CDR3 DNA is TGTGCCAGCAGTCCCGGACACCTTAGCAATCAGCCCCAGCATTTT. This encodes CASSPGHLSNQPQHF.

This chain joins TRBV9 and TRBJ1-3; D gene uncertain. The CDR3 contains 15 residues. Trimming cost V 3 bases and J 0 bases, with 10 bases left between them. Germline values: CDR1 SGDLS, CDR2 YYNGEE. The CDR3 bases are TGTGCCAGCAGCGAACCGCGGACCTCTGGAAACACCATATATTTT. Its protein product is CASSEPRTSGNTIYF.

The chain joins TRBV19 to TRBJ2-1, with 11 bases aligning to TRBD2. The trim removed 2 bases at V and 4 bases at J, leaving 4 bases unmatched. CDR1 and CDR2 from the germline V gene are LNHDA and SQIVND (reference sequence). This CDR3 comprises 16 residues. Here the CDR3 reads CASSIIAGGNYNEQFF. CDR3 bases: TGTGCCAGTAGTATAATAGCGGGAGGGAATTACAATGAGCAGTTCTTC.

The gene calls are TRBV7-2 and TRBJ1-3; the D gene is possibly TRBD1 (6 bases). Looked up from germline, CDR1 is SGHTA and CDR2 is FQGNSA. The CDR3 is 13 residues long. V gave up 5 bases and J gave up 3 bases, with 8 bases separating them. CDR3 nucleotide sequence: TGTGCCAGCAGCGTGGACAGTGGAAACACCATATATTTT. Its translation: CASSVDSGNTIYF.